A single count supports the clone carrying this TCR beta chain. Its specificity is not known. This entry comes from a study of graft-versus-host responses after intestinal transplantation. For the study at large: Isolated intestinal, liver-intestinal, or multivisceral transplants had been given to the recipients. Each patient got anti-thymocyte globulin induction, then tacrolimus and steroids for approximately three years. Whole-study findings and limits: Peak levels of circulating GvH clones tracked with early post-transplant HvG declines. GvH clones were identified in recipient marrow, with some first appearing in ileum or blood.

CDR1 SGHKS and CDR2 YYEKEE come from the germline V gene (reference sequence). V lost 5 bases and J 0 bases, leaving 12 bases between the germline ends. The CDR3 extends over 15 amino acids. Assay: immunoSEQ multiplex PCR; the TCRdb copy retains only in-frame clones and omits some. The sample contains 15,000 to 20,000 clones, 80% to 95% of which appear only once. The source material was PBMCs, sampled around 350 days after transplant. This receptor was taken from a human patient who received an intestinal transplant, so some T cells may come from the graft donor. The genes are TRBV5-5 and TRBJ1-3; D is perhaps TRBD1 (6 bases). The CDR3 is CASSWGRGSGNTIYF. CDR3 in DNA: TGTGCCAGCAGTTGGGGCAGGGGCTCTGGAAACACCATATATTTT.